What follows are 28 T cell receptor beta chains derived from one specimen sequenced in a study of control samples from healthy donors and cancer patients. Clones were read by immunoSEQ multiplex PCR, and TCRdb kept only the in-frame ones, dropping some. The sample has about 130,000 clones, approximately 90% seen once. Source material: blood. The source of these receptors is a man aged 18 to 30 in good health.

V gene TRBV19 combines with J gene TRBJ1-5; 7 bases align to TRBD1. The CDR3 sequence is 17 residues long. The V segment lost 3 bases and the J segment 4 bases; nucleotides outside the gene matches: 12. CDR1 and CDR2 from the germline V gene are LNHDA and SQIVND (reference sequence). CDR3 region: CASSIFSSRTGNQPQHF. The DNA of the CDR3 is TGTGCCAGTAGTATTTTTTCATCAAGGACAGGTAATCAGCCCCAGCATTTT.

CDR3 residues: CASSLYRGISPEAFF. Written as DNA, the CDR3 is TGTGCCAGCAGCTTATACAGGGGGATCTCACCTGAAGCTTTCTTT. The chain couples TRBV7-6 to TRBJ1-1, with 8 bases lining up with TRBD1. In germline, CDR1 is SGHVS, CDR2 FNYEAQ. V shed 2 bases, J shed 6 bases, and the junction held 8 bases outside the gene matches. This CDR3 spans 15 amino acids.

The chain recombines TRBV29-1 with TRBJ1-1; D unresolved. This CDR3 region has 12 residues. The ends were cut back, 4 bases at V and 10 bases at J, with 16 bases in the middle. The germline gives CDR1 SQVTM, CDR2 ANQGSEA. DNA for the CDR3: TGCAGCGTTGCCCTGACCGAAGAGCGAGCTTTCTTT. It translates to CSVALTEERAFF.

The V gene is TRBV29-1, the J gene TRBJ2-1, with unresolved D. Germline V gives CDR1 SQVTM, CDR2 ANQGSEA. Trimming pared 2 bases from V and 7 bases from J, leaving 3 bases between. The CDR3 extends over 10 amino acids. Here the CDR3 DNA reads TGCAGCGTTGAAAGTAATGAGCAGTTCTTC. Translating it yields CSVESNEQFF.

The chain combines TRBV6-5 with TRBJ1-2, with 7 bases that match TRBD1. The CDR3 totals 12 residues. Germline CDR1 is MNHEY and CDR2 is SVGAGI. The trim removed 6 bases at V and 7 bases at J, leaving 5 bases unmatched. The chain's CDR3 is CASRDRVGGYTF. The CDR3 DNA reads TGTGCCAGCAGAGACAGGGTGGGTGGCTACACCTTC.

This clone was counted a single time. J is TRBJ2-5 and V is TRBV6-1; a possible D gene is TRBD1 (6 bases). This CDR3 is 16 amino acids long. The germline CDR1 and CDR2 sequences are MNHNS and SASEGT. Trimming pared 0 bases from V and 0 bases from J, leaving 11 bases between. The CDR3 bases are TGTGCCAGCAGTGAAGCGCTCCGGACAGACCAAGAGACCCAGTACTTC. Translated: CASSEALRTDQETQYF.

The J gene is TRBJ2-7, the V gene TRBV10-2; D unclear. The CDR3 consists of 13 residues. The germline V gene encodes CDR1 WSHSY and CDR2 SAAADI. Between the trimmed V and J ends, which lost 0 bases and 4 bases, there was a span of 7 bases. The CDR3 protein is CASSESSRYEQYF. DNA of the CDR3: TGCGCCAGCAGTGAGTCGAGCAGGTACGAGCAGTACTTC.

This clone is a singleton in its sample. This sequence joins TRBV5-1 and TRBJ2-1; possible D gene TRBD2, 5 bases. The CDR3 contains 14 residues. Germline loops: CDR1 SGHRS, CDR2 YFSETQ. Trimming removed 1 base at V and 8 bases at J, with 13 bases between. The CDR3 here is CASSLSSLIYEQFF. DNA of the CDR3: TGCGCCAGCAGCTTGTCTAGCTTGATATATGAGCAGTTCTTC.

The rearrangement links TRBV6-4 to TRBJ2-1; TRBD2 matches 10 bases. V was pared by 6 bases and J by 5 bases, with 7 bases of the junction left unmatched. The CDR3 consists of 15 residues. CDR1 MRHNA and CDR2 SNTAGT come from the germline V gene. CDR3 nucleotide sequence: TGTGCCAGCAGCGCCAGCGGGGGGGCGAACAATGAGCAGTTCTTC. Amino acids: CASSASGGANNEQFF.

The chain carries TRBV5-1 and TRBJ1-3; D may be TRBD1 (5 bases). The CDR3 loop spans 14 amino acids. V lost 0 bases and J lost 2, with 6 bases in between. CDR1 and CDR2 from the germline V gene are SGHRS and YFSETQ. Here the CDR3 reads CASSLGGAGNTIYF. CDR3 in DNA: TGCGCCAGCAGCTTGGGAGGGGCTGGAAACACCATATATTTT. The whole variable domain, filled in from reference TRBV5-1 and TRBJ1-3, reads KAGVTQTPRYLIKTRGQQVTLSCSPISGHRSVSWYQQTPGQGLQFLFEYFSETQRNKGNFPGRFSGRQFSNSRSEMNVSTLELGDSALYLCASSLGGAGNTIYFGEGSWLTVV.

V and J are TRBV19 and TRBJ2-2; a possible D gene is TRBD2 (6 bases). Trimming took 7 bases from V and 1 from J, leaving 13 bases between them. The CDR3 loop spans 15 amino acids. The germline V gene has CDR1 LNHDA and CDR2 SQIVND (reference sequence). The CDR3 nucleotides read TGTGCCAGTATATCCCTTAGCGGGAACACCGGGGAGCTGTTTTTT. It yields the protein CASISLSGNTGELFF.

The chain uses TRBV11-3 and TRBJ2-3; the D is unclear. There are 12 residues in the CDR3. The V and J ends lost 5 bases and 2 bases respectively, with 5 bases between them. Germline assignment: CDR1 SGHNT and CDR2 YENEEA. The CDR3 reads CASSADTDTQYF. CDR3 nucleotide sequence: TGTGCCAGCAGCGCCGACACAGATACGCAGTATTTT.

Turning to this clone: One end of the junction is discordant with germline, which a read error may explain. V is TRBV5-5 and J is TRBJ1-2; D is uncertain. Germline values: CDR1 SGHKS, CDR2 YYEKEE (reference sequence). The CDR3 covers 13 residues. CDR3 in amino acids: CASSLGSAGGYTF. The CDR3 bases are TGTGCCAGCAGTTTGGGGAGCGCGGGTGGCTACACCTTC.

Only a few counts were recorded for this clone. The J gene is TRBJ1-2, the V gene TRBV19; a possible D gene is TRBD1 (5 bases). Germline values: CDR1 LNHDA, CDR2 SQIVND (reference sequence). Trimming left V 3 bases short and J 8 bases short, with 13 bases between. The length of the CDR3 is 13 residues. The CDR3 spells CASSISGNLGYTF. The CDR3, as DNA: TGTGCCAGTAGTATCTCAGGGAACCTCGGCTACACCTTC.

The CDR3 is CASNPSTAYYGYTF. As DNA, the CDR3 is TGTGCCAGCAACCCTTCGACAGCCTACTATGGCTACACCTTC. The gene calls are TRBV7-9 and TRBJ1-2, with TRBD1 as a possible D gene (5 bases). The CDR3 has 14 residues. V lost 7 bases and J 3 bases, leaving 15 bases between the germline ends. The germline gives CDR1 SEHNR, CDR2 FQNEAQ (reference sequence).

In this sample, this clone turned up once. The rearrangement links TRBV19 to TRBJ1-6, with a weak D call TRBD1 (6 bases). There are 15 residues in the CDR3. The V gene's germline CDR1 is LNHDA and CDR2 SQIVND (reference sequence). V lost 2 bases to trimming and J lost 13 bases, with 18 bases between them. Here the CDR3 DNA reads TGTGCCAGTAGTATAAGTTTCCGGGACACCTTCCCCCTCCACTTT. Translating gives CASSISFRDTFPLHF.

V gene TRBV11-2 combines with J gene TRBJ2-3, with TRBD1 as a possible D gene (6 bases). The V end lost 1 base, the J end lost 0 bases, and 14 bases lay between the germline ends. The CDR3 is 17 amino acids. The germline CDR1 and CDR2 sequences are SGHAT and FQNNGV. CDR3 loop: CASSLGPGTISTDTQYF. The CDR3 DNA reads as TGTGCCAGCAGCTTAGGGCCCGGGACAATTAGCACAGATACGCAGTATTTT.

This clone occurred once. The chain links TRBV14 to TRBJ1-2; D unresolved. V was trimmed by 1 base and J by 8 bases, leaving 17 bases between them. This CDR3 region has 15 residues. CDR1 and CDR2 from the germline V gene are SGHDN and FVKESK. CDR3: CASSQGRAWMRGYTF. Written as DNA, the CDR3 is TGTGCCAGCAGCCAAGGTCGAGCCTGGATGCGGGGCTACACCTTC.

V is TRBV3-1 (or the pseudogene TRBV3-2) and J is TRBJ2-1, with TRBD2 as a possible D gene (6 bases). The germline gives CDR1 LGHDT, CDR2 YNNKEL (reference sequence). Deletions cut 7 bases from V and 5 bases from J, with 15 bases between. This CDR3 is 14 amino acids long. The CDR3 reads CASNGRDSDNEQFF. For the CDR3, the DNA is TGTGCCAGCAACGGACGGGACTCAGACAATGAGCAGTTCTTC.

The chain combines TRBV2 with TRBJ1-2, with D maybe TRBD1 (5 bases). The V gene lost 9 bases and the J gene lost 8 bases, with 16 bases spanning the gap. The CDR3 has 12 residues. Germline V CDR1 and CDR2: SNHLY, FYNNEI. The CDR3 nucleotides are TGTGCCAGTGCGCGGGACCCTCTGGGCTACACCTTC. As protein: CASARDPLGYTF.

A single count supports this clone. The rearrangement joins TRBV2 to TRBJ2-7, with D unclear. CDR3 length equals 12 residues. Germline V CDR1 and CDR2: SNHLY, FYNNEI. V lost 7 bases and J lost 3, with 10 bases in between. DNA of the CDR3: TGTGCCAGCACCTCGCGGCACTACGAGCAGTACTTC. This gives the protein CASTSRHYEQYF.

V and J are TRBV10-3 and TRBJ1-5, with a tentative D call TRBD1 (6 bases). The CDR3 is made up of 14 amino acids. V was trimmed by 3 bases and J by 6 bases, leaving 12 bases between them. Per germline, CDR1 ENHRY and CDR2 SYGVKD. The CDR3 protein is CAISDSTGSQPQHF. The CDR3 DNA is TGTGCCATCAGTGATAGTACAGGGAGTCAGCCCCAGCATTTT.

The V call is TRBV25-1, the J call TRBJ1-6; 9 bases agree with TRBD1. Looked up from germline, CDR1 is MGHDK and CDR2 is SYGVNS. This CDR3 region has 16 residues. Germline trimming cut 2 bases from V and 9 bases from J; bases unmatched to any gene: 8. The CDR3 nucleotides are TGTGCCAGCAGTGAACTTGGGACAGGGAGGCTTTCACCCCTCCACTTT. This translates into CASSELGTGRLSPLHF.

There are a few counts of this clone. This chain joins TRBV7-3 and TRBJ1-3; D is perhaps TRBD1 (6 bases). Germline V lookup: CDR1 SGHTA, CDR2 FQGTGA. This CDR3 comprises 15 residues. The germline V and J ends were trimmed by 5 bases and 1 base, with 12 bases remaining between them. CDR3 sequence: CASSHPDSSGNTIYF. The CDR3 coding sequence is TGTGCCAGCAGCCACCCGGACAGTTCTGGAAACACCATATATTTT.

The chain links TRBV5-1 to TRBJ1-5, with D possibly matching TRBD1 (6 bases). Trimming cost V 8 bases and J 0 bases, with 9 bases left between them. Looked up from germline, CDR1 is SGHRS and CDR2 is YFSETQ. CDR3 length: 13 residues. Here the CDR3 reads CASRGDSNQPQHF. The CDR3 DNA reads TGCGCCAGTAGGGGGGATAGCAATCAGCCCCAGCATTTT.

This chain uses TRBV7-2 with TRBJ2-2; D is unclear. Germline-derived CDR1 and CDR2 are SGHTA and FQGNSA. This CDR3 comprises 14 residues. V was pared by 4 bases and J by 4 bases, with 10 bases between. CDR3 loop: CASSSLPRTGELFF. CDR3 nucleotides: TGTGCCAGCAGCTCCCTACCCCGCACCGGGGAGCTGTTTTTT. The full variable domain, rest sourced from reference TRBV7-2 and TRBJ2-2, is GAGVSQSPSNKVTEKGKDVELRCDPISGHTALYWYRQSLGQGLEFLIYFQGNSAPDKSGLPSDRFSAERTGGSVSTLTIQRTQQEDSAVYLCASSSLPRTGELFFGEGSRLTVL.

The chain links TRBV4-1 to TRBJ2-2; D may be TRBD1 or TRBD2 (7 bases each). With 0 bases removed from V and 4 bases from J, the gap between germline ends came to 15 bases. The germline V gene encodes CDR1 MGHRA and CDR2 YSYEKL. CDR3 length equals 17 residues. The CDR3 nucleotides read TGCGCCAGCAGCCAAGATGGGGCAGGGGGGGGCACCGGGGAGCTGTTTTTT. Its translation is CASSQDGAGGGTGELFF.

This chain connects TRBV3-1 (or the pseudogene TRBV3-2) to TRBJ1-3; no clear D gene. V lost 1 base and J lost 3, with 13 bases in between. From germline, CDR1 is LGHDT and CDR2 YNNKEL (reference sequence). The CDR3 consists of 16 residues. The CDR3 is CASSQGRVGNGNTIYF. The CDR3 bases are TGTGCCAGCAGCCAAGGTCGTGTGGGGAATGGAAACACCATATATTTT.